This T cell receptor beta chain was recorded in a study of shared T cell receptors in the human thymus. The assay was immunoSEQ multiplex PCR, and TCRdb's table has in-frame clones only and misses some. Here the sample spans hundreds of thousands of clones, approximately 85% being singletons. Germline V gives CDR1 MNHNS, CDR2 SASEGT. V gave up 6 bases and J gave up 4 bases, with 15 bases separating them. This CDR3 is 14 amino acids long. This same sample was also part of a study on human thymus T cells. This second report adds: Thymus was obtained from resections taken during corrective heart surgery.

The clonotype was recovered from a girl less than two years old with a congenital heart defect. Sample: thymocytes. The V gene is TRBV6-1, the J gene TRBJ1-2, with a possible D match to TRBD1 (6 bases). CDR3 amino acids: CASRTDRSFYGYTF. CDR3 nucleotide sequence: TGTGCCAGCAGGACCGACAGGTCTTTCTATGGCTACACCTTC.